Following are 18 T cell receptor beta chains from one sample sequenced in a study of glioma-infiltrating T cells after dendritic cell vaccination. Documented time point: after dendritic cell vaccination, including at tumor progression/relapse. Repertoires were generated with immunoSEQ multiplex PCR, while TCRdb's copy carries only in-frame clones and drops some. The sample records fewer than 65,000 clones, around 91% being singletons. The sample in question was blood, obtained after dendritic cell vaccination. These receptors originate from a human donor with glioblastoma.

This sequence joins TRBV6-1 and TRBJ1-2, with a possible D match to TRBD1 (5 bases). V lost 5 bases to trimming and J lost 2 bases, with 9 bases between them. The CDR3 has 13 amino acids. Looked up from germline, CDR1 is MNHNS and CDR2 is SASEGT. CDR3 sequence reads: CASSPDSNYGYTF. The CDR3, as DNA: TGTGCCAGCAGTCCCGACAGCAACTATGGCTACACCTTC.

DNA of the CDR3: TGTGCCAGCAGCTTAATGGCAGGGTCTCCCTACGAGCAGTACTTC. Amino acids: CASSLMAGSPYEQYF. The V call is TRBV7-3, the J call TRBJ2-7, with TRBD1 as a possible D gene (5 bases). Per germline, CDR1 SGHTA and CDR2 FQGTGA. The CDR3 extends over 15 amino acids. The V end was cut by 1 base, the J end by 2 bases, with 12 bases between.

This rearrangement joins TRBV4-3 to TRBJ2-7; 11 bases match TRBD1. CDR1 is LGHNA, CDR2 YSLEER, per germline. V shed 2 bases and J 6 bases; nucleotides not matched to a gene: 6. The CDR3 totals 15 residues. In nucleotides, the CDR3 is TGCGCCAGCAGCCAAATCGGACAGGGGGCCCCCGAGCAGTACTTC. This sequence encodes CASSQIGQGAPEQYF.

The chain combines TRBV7-9 with TRBJ2-7, with D possibly being TRBD2 (6 bases). This CDR3 is built from 14 residues. Trimming shortened V by 1 base and J by 3 bases, and 10 bases separated the two germline ends. CDR1 is SEHNR, CDR2 FQNEAQ, per germline (reference sequence). The DNA of the CDR3 is TGTGCCAGCAGCTTAGGTGCGGGACTCTACGAGCAGTACTTC. Protein product: CASSLGAGLYEQYF. Filled out from reference TRBV7-9 and TRBJ2-7, the complete variable domain reads DTGVSQNPRHKITKRGQNVTFRCDPISEHNRLYWYRQTLGQGPEFLTYFQNEAQLEKSRLLSDRFSAERPKGSFSTLEIQRTEQGDSAMYLCASSLGAGLYEQYFGPGTRLTVT.

The V gene is TRBV28, the J gene TRBJ1-4, with D perhaps matching TRBD1 (6 bases). Between the trimmed V and J ends, which lost 8 bases and 0 bases, there was a span of 10 bases. The CDR3 loop spans 14 amino acids. Germline V gene lookup returns CDR1 MDHEN and CDR2 SYDVKM. The chain's CDR3 is CASVRTATNEKLFF. CDR3 bases: TGTGCCAGCGTTAGGACAGCAACTAATGAAAAACTGTTTTTT.

The chain is built from TRBV7-9 and TRBJ2-3; D ambiguous. V lost 5 bases, J lost 6 bases, and 18 bases lay in between. CDR1 is SEHNR and CDR2 is FQNEAQ in the germline V gene (reference sequence). The CDR3 runs 15 residues. For the CDR3, the DNA is TGTGCCAGCAGCCCCACCTCTGCCCCGCGGGATACGCAGTATTTT. It specifies CASSPTSAPRDTQYF.

The CDR3 spells CASSLDRGGPGELFF. The CDR3 DNA sequence: TGCGCCAGCAGCTTGGACAGGGGCGGGCCCGGGGAGCTGTTTTTT. The genes are TRBV5-1 and TRBJ2-2, with 7 bases identical to TRBD1. Germline CDR1 and CDR2: SGHRS and YFSETQ. The CDR3 spans 15 residues. V lost 0 bases and J lost 6; bases outside the gene matches: 5. Full variable domain (rest looked up from reference TRBV5-1 and TRBJ2-2): KAGVTQTPRYLIKTRGQQVTLSCSPISGHRSVSWYQQTPGQGLQFLFEYFSETQRNKGNFPGRFSGRQFSNSRSEMNVSTLELGDSALYLCASSLDRGGPGELFFGEGSRLTVL.

J is TRBJ2-1 and V is TRBV7-9, with 10 nucleotides matching TRBD2. V was clipped by 4 bases and J by 10 bases; unmatched bases: 10. This CDR3 is 15 amino acids long. Germline loops: CDR1 SEHNR, CDR2 FQNEAQ (reference sequence). CDR3 nucleotides: TGTGCCAGCAGCTGGGAAACTAGCGGGATACAGGAGCAGTTCTTC. Translation gives CASSWETSGIQEQFF.

The gene calls are TRBV2 and TRBJ1-5, with D tentatively TRBD1 (5 bases). The V gene's germline CDR1 is SNHLY and CDR2 FYNNEI. The CDR3 has 13 residues. The V end lost 4 bases, the J end lost 7 bases, and 11 bases lay between the germline ends. The CDR3 DNA follows: TGTGCCAGCAGTGCTATAGGGGAACAGCCCCAGCATTTT. It yields the protein CASSAIGEQPQHF.

The rearrangement links TRBV7-2 to TRBJ2-1, with 7 bases lining up with TRBD2. The V and J ends lost 3 bases and 7 bases, in that order; junction bases with no gene match: 9. Per the germline V gene, CDR1 is SGHTA and CDR2 is FQGNSA. The CDR3 is 15 amino acids. The CDR3 sequence is CASSLTSRGGNEQFF. CDR3 coding DNA: TGTGCCAGCAGCTTGACTAGTAGGGGAGGGAATGAGCAGTTCTTC.

The V call is TRBV6-5, the J call TRBJ1-5; TRBD1 is a possible D gene (6 bases). The CDR3 is made up of 14 amino acids. Between the trimmed V and J ends, which lost 6 bases and 4 bases, there was a span of 13 bases. CDR1 and CDR2 from the germline V gene are MNHEY and SVGAGI. CDR3 protein: CASSPWGPNQPQHF. The CDR3 DNA reads as TGTGCCAGCAGCCCTTGGGGGCCGAATCAGCCCCAGCATTTT.

The rearrangement links TRBV10-3 to TRBJ1-1, with 10 bases identical to TRBD1. This CDR3 contains 15 residues. The germline gives CDR1 ENHRY, CDR2 SYGVKD. With 6 bases clipped from V and 2 bases from J, the junction kept 6 bases outside the gene matches. CDR3 loop: CAISRTGGKNTEAFF. CDR3 nucleotide sequence: TGTGCCATCAGCCGGACAGGGGGAAAAAACACTGAAGCTTTCTTT.

The rearrangement joins TRBV10-3 to TRBJ1-3; D is undetermined. The germline CDR1 and CDR2 sequences are ENHRY and SYGVKD. The CDR3 has 16 residues. Between the trimmed V and J ends, which lost 4 bases and 0 bases, there was a span of 13 bases. CDR3 loop: CAISANQAISGNTIYF. As DNA, the CDR3 is TGTGCCATCAGTGCGAACCAGGCAATCTCTGGAAACACCATATATTTT.

This clone came up a few times. This chain joins TRBV10-3 and TRBJ2-1; 13 bases are shared with TRBD2. This CDR3 contains 14 residues. The J segment lost 11 bases and the V segment lost 0 bases, leaving 1 base of the junction unmatched. The germline V gene encodes CDR1 ENHRY and CDR2 SYGVKD. The DNA of the CDR3 is TGTGCCATCAGTGAGTCGGGACTAGCGGGGAAGCAGTTCTTC. The encoded protein is CAISESGLAGKQFF.

This clone was recorded once. This rearrangement joins TRBV7-2 to TRBJ2-1; 12 nucleotides agree with TRBD2. The CDR3 loop spans 17 amino acids. Trimming cost V 5 bases and J 7 bases; bases outside gene matches: 12. Germline CDR1 is SGHTA and CDR2 is FQGNSA. The CDR3 DNA is TGTGCCAGCAGCCCATCTACGGGACTAGCGGGTTGGAATGAGCAGTTCTTC. This translates into CASSPSTGLAGWNEQFF.

V and J are TRBV10-3 and TRBJ1-4, with a tentative D call TRBD1 (5 bases). CDR1 ENHRY and CDR2 SYGVKD come from the germline V gene. The CDR3 extends over 13 amino acids. Between the trimmed V and J ends, which lost 11 bases and 1 base, there was a span of 11 bases. The CDR3 loop reads CASGGGTNEKLFF. CDR3 nucleotide sequence: TGTGCCTCGGGCGGGGGAACTAATGAAAAACTGTTTTTT.

This clone was counted a few times. J is TRBJ2-1 and V is TRBV6-6; TRBD2 agrees at 7 bases. V shed 7 bases and J 8 bases; nucleotides not matched to a gene: 11. The CDR3 consists of 14 residues. Germline V gene lookup returns CDR1 MNHNY and CDR2 SVGAGI (reference sequence). The CDR3 nucleotides are TGTGCCAGCACCATGGGAGGGTTTGGCGATGAGCAGTTCTTC. Residues: CASTMGGFGDEQFF.

Details on this clone: The junction departs from germline at one end; a sequencing error may be responsible. The rearrangement links TRBV11-1 to TRBJ1-4; 9 nucleotides agree with TRBD1. Germline V gene sequence: CDR1 SGHAT, CDR2 FQDESV (reference sequence). The CDR3 consists of 13 residues. The CDR3 coding sequence is TGTGCCAGCAGCTTGAATCGGGACAGGGTAACGGTTTTT. Residues: CASSLNRDRVTVF. The whole variable domain, filled in from reference TRBV11-1 and TRBJ1-4, reads EAEVAQSPRYKITEKSQAVAFWCDPISGHATLYWYRQILGQGPELLVQFQDESVVDDSQLPKDRFSAERLKGVDSTLKIQPAELGDSAMYLCASSLNRDRVTVFGSGTQLSVL.